A single sample is the source of the 27 T cell receptor beta chains below, sequenced in a study of blood T cells in healthy people across ages. The second PCR ran 7 to 11 cycles with a sample-barcoded 5' primer and J-beta primers. TCRdb recomputed calls from the 5' RACE reads with MiXCR, one row per CDR3 protein. The profile shows nearly 800,000 distinct CDR3 sequences, around 50% of them singletons. Sequencing was performed on blood. Every receptor here comes from a man between 35 and 55 years old in good health.

This chain uses TRBV7-6 with TRBJ1-2, with unresolved D. Germline V CDR1 and CDR2: SGHVS, FNYEAQ. V lost 6 bases and J lost 1, with 12 bases in between. This CDR3 region has 14 residues. The CDR3 sequence: CASRPDGSNYGYTF. CDR3 DNA sequence: TGTGCCAGCAGACCGGACGGCAGTAACTATGGCTACACCTTC.

The chain combines TRBV10-3 with TRBJ2-2, with TRBD1 as a possible D gene (5 bases). This CDR3 is built from 13 residues. Germline CDR1 ENHRY, CDR2 SYGVKD. Trimming left V 3 bases short and J 3 bases short, with 5 bases between. CDR3: CAISDRDTGELFF. The CDR3 DNA follows: TGTGCCATCAGTGACAGGGACACCGGGGAGCTGTTTTTT.

This clonotype was detected once. This chain connects TRBV5-1 to TRBJ2-5; maybe TRBD2 (5 bases). The CDR3 totals 18 residues. The V and J ends lost 7 bases and 4 bases respectively, with 29 bases between them. CDR1 and CDR2 from the germline V gene are SGHRS and YFSETQ. The DNA of the CDR3 is TGCGCCAGCGGCTATTGGGAGAGTTTCCGGATGATTCGAGAGACCCAGTACTTC. Amino acids: CASGYWESFRMIRETQYF.

CDR3 nucleotide sequence: TGCAGTGCGCAACCTAGCACAGATACGCAGTATTTT. Its translation: CSAQPSTDTQYF. The rearrangement uses TRBV20-1 and TRBJ2-3; D is unclear. The CDR3 totals 12 residues. Trimming removed 6 bases from V and 0 bases from J, with 7 bases in between. CDR1 is DFQATT, CDR2 SNEGSKA, per germline (reference sequence).

This rearrangement joins TRBV27 to TRBJ1-6, with 7 nucleotides matching TRBD1. The trim removed 7 bases at V and 10 bases at J, leaving 7 bases unmatched. Germline loops: CDR1 MNHEY, CDR2 SMNVEV (reference sequence). The CDR3 contains 13 residues. CDR3 nucleotides: TGTGCCAGCACTTCGACAGGGAGGTCACCCCTCCACTTT. Protein sequence: CASTSTGRSPLHF.

J is TRBJ2-7 and V is TRBV5-6, with 8 bases aligning to TRBD2. The CDR3 consists of 16 residues. CDR1 is SGHDT and CDR2 is YYEEEE in the germline V gene. V gave up 4 bases and J gave up 5 bases; unmatched junction bases: 14. CDR3 amino acids: CASSRLLGLGTDEQYF. The CDR3 bases are TGTGCCAGCAGCCGACTACTGGGACTAGGGACCGACGAGCAGTACTTC.

As regards this clonotype: A much larger clonotype is one base distant, so this may be a read error. This chain uses TRBV18 with TRBJ2-4; D remains unclear. There are 12 residues in the CDR3. Germline CDR1 and CDR2: KGHSH and LQKENI. Written as DNA, the CDR3 is TGTGCCGGCTCACCAAATGGTGACATTCAGTACTTC. It encodes CAGSPNGDIQYF.

The chain joins TRBV27 to TRBJ2-1; 7 nucleotides line up with TRBD1. Germline lookup yields CDR1 MNHEY and CDR2 SMNVEV (reference sequence). This CDR3 contains 12 residues. V gave up 5 bases and J gave up 10 bases; unmatched junction bases: 5. CDR3 DNA sequence: TGTGCCAGCAGTGGTACAGGGGAAGAGCAGTTCTTC. As protein: CASSGTGEEQFF.

This sequence joins TRBV20-1 and TRBJ1-4; D ambiguous. CDR1 is DFQATT and CDR2 is SNEGSKA in the germline V gene (reference sequence). The CDR3 totals 15 residues. Trimming cost V 1 base and J 2 bases, with 11 bases left between them. CDR3 DNA: TGCAGTGCTAGAGCTCCTGGGGTCACTAATGAAAAACTGTTTTTT. Translation: CSARAPGVTNEKLFF.

This clonotype has only a few counts. The rearrangement uses TRBV6-2 or TRBV6-3 and TRBJ2-1; D is unclear. The V gene's germline CDR1 is MNHEY and CDR2 SVGEGT. CDR3 length: 12 amino acids. The V end lost 2 bases, the J end lost 6 bases, and 5 bases lay between the germline ends. The CDR3 sequence: CASSYGFNEQFF. For the CDR3, the DNA is TGTGCCAGCAGTTACGGGTTCAATGAGCAGTTCTTC.

The genes are TRBV3-1 and TRBJ2-4, with TRBD1 matching 8 bases. The CDR3 covers 17 residues. Per germline, CDR1 LGHDT and CDR2 YNNKEL (reference sequence). The J segment lost 13 bases and the V segment lost 3 bases, leaving 20 bases of the junction unmatched. CDR3 sequence: CASSQEWDRSAIREQYF. The CDR3 coding sequence is TGTGCCAGCAGCCAGGAATGGGACAGGAGCGCCATCCGGGAGCAGTACTTC.

V usage is TRBV7-2 and J usage is TRBJ2-3; possibly TRBD1 or TRBD2 for D (6 bases each). The V end was cut by 5 bases, the J end by 0 bases, with 12 bases between. This CDR3 region has 15 residues. Germline loops: CDR1 SGHTA, CDR2 FQGNSA. This CDR3 is CASSTGAASTDTQYF. The CDR3 nucleotides are TGTGCCAGCAGCACGGGGGCGGCTAGCACAGATACGCAGTATTTT.

The CDR3 bases are TGTGCCAGCAGCGCATCGACAGGGAGGAACTATGGCTACACCTTC. Amino acids: CASSASTGRNYGYTF. The chain employs TRBV3-1 and TRBJ1-2, with 7 positions matching TRBD1. Per the germline V gene, CDR1 is LGHDT and CDR2 is YNNKEL (reference sequence). V lost 5 bases, J lost 2 bases, and 8 bases stayed unmatched. This CDR3 region has 15 residues. Full variable domain (remainder filled in from reference TRBV3-1 and TRBJ1-2): DTAVSQTPKYLVTQMGNDKSIKCEQNLGHDTMYWYKQDSKKFLKIMFSYNNKELIINETVPNRFSPKSPDKAHLNLHINSLELGDSAVYFCASSASTGRNYGYTFGSGTRLTVV.

The chain carries TRBV29-1 and TRBJ1-5; 8 nucleotides line up with TRBD1. With V trimmed by 7 bases and J by 5 bases, 4 bases remained unmatched. There are 12 residues in the CDR3. Germline CDR1 SQVTM, CDR2 ANQGSEA. The DNA of the CDR3 is TGCAGCGCCTCAGGGGGCGATCAGCCCCAGCATTTT. This translates into CSASGGDQPQHF.

The chain uses TRBV15 and TRBJ2-1; 7 nucleotides align to TRBD1. Germline trimming cut 1 base from V and 6 bases from J; bases unmatched to any gene: 3. Germline CDR1 LNHNV, CDR2 YYDKDF (reference sequence). This CDR3 is 14 amino acids long. CDR3 in amino acids: CATSRGTGINEQFF. The CDR3 DNA is TGTGCCACCAGCAGAGGGACAGGTATCAATGAGCAGTTCTTC.

V is TRBV5-4 and J is TRBJ2-7; 10 bases agree with TRBD1. Trimming cost V 4 bases and J 7 bases; bases outside gene matches: 8. This CDR3 is built from 14 residues. In germline, CDR1 is SGHNT, CDR2 YYREEE (reference sequence). The CDR3 nucleotides read TGTGCCAGCAGCCCCCCGACAGGGGGCAATGAGCAGTACTTC. As protein: CASSPPTGGNEQYF.

This chain joins TRBV7-2 and TRBJ2-4; the match to TRBD2 covers 15 bases. Germline lookup yields CDR1 SGHTA and CDR2 FQGNSA. The V and J ends lost 3 bases and 8 bases, in that order; junction bases with no gene match: 5. This CDR3 comprises 16 residues. CDR3 DNA sequence: TGTGCCAGCAGCTTTGGGGGACTAGCGGGAGGCCACATTCAGTACTTC. Residues: CASSFGGLAGGHIQYF.

The CDR3 coding sequence is TGTGCCAGCAGTGATTTGACGACGCATAGTACCCAGCATTTT. Translating gives CASSDLTTHSTQHF. The chain joins TRBV6-1 to TRBJ1-5; D unresolved. Germline V gene lookup returns CDR1 MNHNS and CDR2 SASEGT. The CDR3 sequence is 14 residues long. Trimming took off 3 bases at V and 11 bases at J, with 17 bases between the two ends.

This sequence joins TRBV2 and TRBJ1-6; no firm D call. CDR1 is SNHLY and CDR2 is FYNNEI in the germline V gene. The V end lost 3 bases, the J end lost 8 bases, and 14 bases lay between the germline ends. The CDR3 runs 15 residues. CDR3 loop: CASSEFGRTDSPLHF. CDR3 nucleotides: TGTGCCAGCAGTGAGTTCGGACGGACTGATTCACCCCTCCACTTT.

The V call is TRBV6-2 or TRBV6-3, the J call TRBJ2-3, with TRBD2 matching 8 bases. The CDR3 loop spans 15 amino acids. V shed 7 bases, J shed 2 bases, and the junction held 8 bases outside the gene matches. Germline loops: CDR1 MNHEY, CDR2 SVGEGT. CDR3 protein: CASIGERESTDTQYF. The CDR3 region has the DNA TGTGCCAGCATAGGAGAGCGGGAGTCCACAGATACGCAGTATTTT.

The chain is built from TRBV12-3 or TRBV12-4 and TRBJ1-1; D is perhaps TRBD1 (6 bases). This CDR3 region has 13 residues. The V end lost 6 bases, the J end lost 1 base, and 9 bases lay between the germline ends. The CDR3 is CASRDSTNTEAFF. DNA for the CDR3: TGTGCCAGCAGGGACAGCACGAACACTGAAGCTTTCTTT.

The gene calls are TRBV20-1 and TRBJ2-7; the D gene is possibly TRBD2 (6 bases). The CDR3 consists of 15 residues. Germline CDR1 reads DFQATT; CDR2 reads SNEGSKA (reference sequence). Trimming shortened V by 0 bases and J by 0 bases, and 12 bases separated the two germline ends. The CDR3 bases are TGCAGTGCTAGAGACGAAGCGGGTAACTCCTACGAGCAGTACTTC. This sequence encodes CSARDEAGNSYEQYF.

The gene calls are TRBV20-1 and TRBJ2-1; 7 nucleotides align to TRBD2. Germline lookup yields CDR1 DFQATT and CDR2 SNEGSKA (reference sequence). V was clipped by 6 bases and J by 1 base; unmatched bases: 6. The CDR3 covers 14 residues. The DNA of the CDR3 is TGCAGTGCCAAGAGGACTAGATCCTACAATGAGCAGTTCTTC. Its translation is CSAKRTRSYNEQFF.

J is TRBJ2-5 and V is TRBV4-2, with D possibly matching TRBD1 (6 bases). This CDR3 is 17 amino acids long. V was trimmed by 0 bases and J by 3 bases, leaving 17 bases between them. Germline assignment: CDR1 LGHNA and CDR2 YNFKEQ. In nucleotides, the CDR3 is TGTGCCAGCAGCCAAGAATCAGGGGTCGGCCCGAAAGAGACCCAGTACTTC. It specifies CASSQESGVGPKETQYF.

The V and J genes are TRBV4-2 and TRBJ2-5; D call uncertain. The CDR3 is 13 residues long. Germline CDR1 reads LGHNA; CDR2 reads YNFKEQ. With 0 bases removed from V and 5 bases from J, the gap between germline ends came to 7 bases. The CDR3 region is CASSQDHWETQYF. The CDR3 nucleotides read TGTGCCAGCAGCCAAGATCATTGGGAGACCCAGTACTTC.

The J gene is TRBJ2-7, the V gene TRBV7-9; 9 positions agree with TRBD1. This CDR3 region has 17 residues. CDR1 and CDR2 from the germline V gene are SEHNR and FQNEAQ (reference sequence). V gave up 5 bases and J gave up 3 bases; unmatched junction bases: 14. This CDR3 reads CASSSDRIGTGIYEQYF. CDR3 DNA: TGTGCCAGCAGCAGCGATAGGATCGGGACAGGGATCTACGAGCAGTACTTC.

This clonotype has a handful of counts. V and J are TRBV6-5 and TRBJ1-5; D is unclear. This CDR3 has 14 residues. CDR1 and CDR2 from the germline V gene are MNHEY and SVGAGI. Trimming pared 4 bases from V and 0 bases from J, leaving 7 bases between. The CDR3 bases are TGTGCCAGCAGTTCCTATTATAGCAATCAGCCCCAGCATTTT. This sequence encodes CASSSYYSNQPQHF.